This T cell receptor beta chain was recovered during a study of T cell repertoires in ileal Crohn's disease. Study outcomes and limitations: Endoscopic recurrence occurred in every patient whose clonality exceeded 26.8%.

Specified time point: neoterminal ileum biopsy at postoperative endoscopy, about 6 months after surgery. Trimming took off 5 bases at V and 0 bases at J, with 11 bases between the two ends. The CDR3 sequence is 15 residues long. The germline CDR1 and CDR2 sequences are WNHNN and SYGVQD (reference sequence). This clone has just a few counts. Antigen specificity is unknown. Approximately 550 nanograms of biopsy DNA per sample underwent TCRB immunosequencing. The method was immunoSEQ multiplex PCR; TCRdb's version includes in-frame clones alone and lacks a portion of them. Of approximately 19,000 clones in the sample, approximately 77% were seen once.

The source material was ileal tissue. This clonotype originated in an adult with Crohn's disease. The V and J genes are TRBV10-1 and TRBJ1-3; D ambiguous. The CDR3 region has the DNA TGCGCCAGCAGTCCCGGACTGATCTCTGGAAACACCATATATTTT. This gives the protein CASSPGLISGNTIYF.